Below, 12 T cell receptor beta chains from the same sample are listed, as sequenced in a study of T cell repertoires in cytomegalovirus infection. TCRdb independently ran MiXCR on the reads; one entry per CDR3 protein. Among about 310,000 distinct CDR3 sequences listed, approximately 10% were seen once. Sequencing was performed on PBMCs. The receptors come from a human donor in good health (CMV status not recorded). Some clones in this sample may be carry-over from other donors' samples.

V gene TRBV20-1 combines with J gene TRBJ2-4; possibly TRBD1 for D (5 bases). The length of the CDR3 is 15 residues. The germline CDR1 and CDR2 sequences are DFQATT and SNEGSKA (reference sequence). The germline V and J ends were trimmed by 3 bases and 5 bases, with 17 bases remaining between them. CDR3 sequence (DNA): TGCAGTGCTAGTTTGAGTAGGACAACCGAAAACATTCAGTACTTC. Translated: CSASLSRTTENIQYF.

This chain links TRBV27 with TRBJ2-1; weak D call: TRBD2 (5 bases). The V gene's germline CDR1 is MNHEY and CDR2 SMNVEV (reference sequence). There are 12 residues in the CDR3. V was cut by 3 bases and J by 7 bases, with 7 bases left in between. The CDR3 protein is CASSFGENEQFF. CDR3 bases: TGTGCCAGCAGTTTTGGGGAGAATGAGCAGTTCTTC.

This clonotype has ten or more counts. The chain is built from TRBV18 and TRBJ2-7; the D is unclear. The CDR3 contains 15 residues. The V end lost 2 bases, the J end lost 0 bases, and 11 bases lay between the germline ends. Germline V gives CDR1 KGHSH, CDR2 LQKENI. CDR3 in DNA: TGTGCCAGCTCACCAGAACAAGGATTCTCCTACGAGCAGTACTTC. It codes for CASSPEQGFSYEQYF.

The chain uses TRBV5-4 and TRBJ1-1, with D possibly TRBD1 on 5 matching bases. The CDR3 loop spans 13 amino acids. Germline lookup yields CDR1 SGHNT and CDR2 YYREEE (reference sequence). Trimming stripped 5 bases from V and 5 bases from J, with 13 bases between. In DNA form, the CDR3 reads TGTGCCAGCAGATCGGCACAGGAGACTGAAGCTTTCTTT. It codes for CASRSAQETEAFF.

This clonotype has ten or more counts. The chain uses TRBV28 and TRBJ2-7, with 11 bases identical to TRBD1. This CDR3 is 15 amino acids long. V lost 4 bases, J lost 5 bases, and 7 bases stayed unmatched. Germline lookup yields CDR1 MDHEN and CDR2 SYDVKM. The CDR3 DNA sequence: TGTGCCAGCAGTTCATCCGGGACAGGGGGTAACGAGCAGTACGTC. This encodes CASSSSGTGGNEQYV.

This clonotype was counted ten times or more. V gene TRBV5-4 combines with J gene TRBJ2-7, with 7 bases lining up with TRBD2. J gave up 6 bases and V 3 bases, and 3 bases lay outside the gene matches. CDR3 length: 12 residues. The V gene's germline CDR1 is SGHNT and CDR2 YYREEE (reference sequence). The CDR3 is CASSWGGSEQYF. The CDR3 DNA is TGTGCCAGCAGCTGGGGGGGGAGCGAGCAGTACTTC. Full variable domain (remainder filled in from reference TRBV5-4 and TRBJ2-7): ETGVTQSPTHLIKTRGQQVTLRCSSQSGHNTVSWYQQALGQGPQFIFQYYREEENGRGNFPPRFSGLQFPNYSSELNVNALELDDSALYLCASSWGGSEQYFGPGTRLTVT.

Many counts were recorded for this clonotype. The rearrangement uses TRBV28 and TRBJ2-7; D perhaps matches TRBD2 (6 bases). This CDR3 is 13 amino acids long. Germline V CDR1 and CDR2: MDHEN, SYDVKM. Trimming stripped 6 bases from V and 5 bases from J, with 14 bases between. This CDR3 reads CASSEWGGDEQYV. Written as DNA, the CDR3 is TGTGCCAGCAGCGAGTGGGGAGGCGACGAGCAGTACGTC.

Many counts were recorded for this clonotype. The V gene is TRBV24-1, the J gene TRBJ2-5; D is undetermined. The CDR3 totals 12 residues. The V and J ends lost 10 bases and 2 bases respectively, with 10 bases between them. The germline V gene encodes CDR1 KGHDR and CDR2 SFDVKD. The chain's CDR3 is CATQDRQETQYF. In DNA form, the CDR3 reads TGTGCCACTCAGGACCGACAAGAGACCCAGTACTTC.

This rearrangement joins TRBV20-1 to TRBJ1-2; D is unresolved. V lost 5 bases to trimming and J lost 2 bases, with 9 bases between them. The CDR3 has 12 amino acids. Germline V gene sequence: CDR1 DFQATT, CDR2 SNEGSKA (reference sequence). CDR3 loop: CSAAGINYGYTF. CDR3 bases: TGCAGTGCTGCGGGGATCAACTATGGCTACACCTTC.

The chain joins TRBV3-1 to TRBJ2-1; a possible D gene is TRBD1 (6 bases). This CDR3 has 15 amino acids. Deletions cut 2 bases from V and 5 bases from J, with 13 bases between. Germline CDR1 and CDR2: LGHDT and YNNKEL (reference sequence). The CDR3 DNA reads as TGTGCCAGCAGCCAAACCGGGACACCGAACAATGAGCAGTTCTTC. It encodes CASSQTGTPNNEQFF.

On this clonotype itself: Possible read error: a much larger clone is one base away. V gene TRBV29-1 combines with J gene TRBJ2-1, with 7 bases lining up with TRBD1. The CDR3 sequence is 15 residues long. The V and J ends lost 2 bases and 4 bases, in that order; junction bases with no gene match: 8. Germline loops: CDR1 SQVTM, CDR2 ANQGSEA. The CDR3 sequence: CSVESRQGFYNEQFF. The CDR3 DNA sequence: TGCAGCGTTGAATCGAGACAGGGCTTTTACAATGAGCAGTTCTTC.

The rearrangement joins TRBV29-1 to TRBJ2-1; 12 positions match TRBD2. Germline values: CDR1 SQVTM, CDR2 ANQGSEA. This CDR3 region has 20 residues. Unmatched junction bases numbered 19, after V lost 7 bases and J lost 0 bases. The DNA of the CDR3 is TGCAGCGCACCAAAAACTAGCGGGGGGCCCCATAGGGGCTCCTACAATGAGCAGTTCTTC. Residues: CSAPKTSGGPHRGSYNEQFF.